This TCR beta chain was retrieved from a study of T cells in Graves' hyperthyroidism and ophthalmopathy (dated by TCRdb to 2018 to 2020). Background for the entire study: Peripheral blood was sampled at the time of initial diagnosis, prior to any treatment. Following sampling, methimazole starting at 30 mg daily was given to hyperthyroidism patients, and high-dose intravenous methylprednisolone was given to ophthalmopathy patients. The study also compared thyroid tissue and blood T-cell repertoires from over 5 Graves' hyperthyroidism patients. The 80 to 100 discovery patients were randomly divided into training and test sets at a 7:3 ratio. An independent validation cohort of around 19 hyperthyroidism patients and more than 15 patients who later progressed to ophthalmopathy tested prospective prediction of ophthalmopathy. TCR Vbeta CDR3 sequencing of roughly 140 peripheral blood samples (more than 40 ophthalmopathy, about 80 hyperthyroidism and roughly 17 progressor patients) is reported in the paper. TCR V-J signatures able to tell the groups apart were searched for in a discovery cohort of 100 patients, of whom around 43 had Graves' ophthalmopathy and more than 55 had stable Graves' hyperthyroidism. The research as a whole found: In validation, progression to ophthalmopathy was predicted by the model with about 70% sensitivity and around 75% specificity, a median of approximately 6.5 months before onset. Most expanded thyroid clonotypes (frequency above 0.001) were also found in blood, which suggests that blood repertoires may mirror thyroid immune responses. In cross-validation, a model built on a 13 V-J signature told ophthalmopathy apart from stable hyperthyroidism with about 90% sensitivity and 81% to 82% specificity, and in testing the same model reached 80%/75%. Sample size was not statistically predetermined, and investigators were not blinded to group allocation.

Counted from cysteine to phenylalanine, this CDR3 has 14 amino acids. Only the CDR3 part of the read is kept: 42 bases, read in frame from the first base. The V and J ends are trimmed by 0 bases and 3 bases, leaving 9 bases between them. CDR1 KGHSH and CDR2 LQKENI are derived from the germline V gene. The TCR beta CDR3 regions were amplified from the RNA transcripts. For the first round of RT-PCR on the TCR CDR3, the HTBI primer set was used together with the Qiagen OneStep RT-PCR kit. The libraries were constructed in a second round of multiplex PCR and then size-selected and purified. Paired-end sequencing of the libraries was performed with 100 bp reads on an Illumina HiSeq2000. The paper's data handling went like this. SOAPnuke was used to process the raw data, throwing out any read that contained adapters or uncalled bases, had a mean Phred below 15, or lacked an exact constant-primer or identifier match. COPE v1.2.5 was used to merge the high-quality paired reads, and each unique nucleotide sequence was defined as a clonotype. MiTCR v1.1 was used to align the clonotypes against IMGT TRBV, TRBD and TRBJ reference segments. Only V-J combinations with frequency above 0.0001, covering 99% to 99.2% of repertoires, were analysed. The TCS score was defined as the ratio of F50 (clonal expansion) to E x V (chaos), calculated using BLOSUM62-based TCRdist between CDR3 peptides within each V-J. Welch's t-statistics and random forest reduced roughly 530 V-J features to 10 to 15, which were used in a naive Bayes classifier (R e1071). The public reads were run again by TCRdb, first through fastp at Q25 and then through MiXCR, and only productive beta chains were kept. Rows with one shared CDR3 protein collapse into an entry with the most common genes and DNA. The V and J calls reflect TCRdb's pipeline rather than the authors' work. The sample contains about 380,000 distinct CDR3 sequences, approximately 12% of them found a single time. About 20% of the sample rests with the top ten.

A remark on this clonotype: The antigen this receptor binds is unknown. No base quality values were provided; no much bigger clone lies one nucleotide off.

Hyperthyroidism patients were aged 18 to 65 years and newly diagnosed, with disease duration of less than 2 months. The study excluded patients with uncontrolled infections, other autoimmune diseases, pregnancy or lactation. Clinical symptoms, serum thyroxine and TRAb, thyroid ultrasound, and orbital computed tomography formed the basis for the diagnoses. Blood from progressor patients was drawn when they were first diagnosed with hyperthyroidism, before any ophthalmopathy symptoms appeared. PBMCs were isolated from 10 ml of fresh peripheral blood by Ficoll-Paque density gradient centrifugation. Progressor patients were first diagnosed with Graves' hyperthyroidism and then developed ophthalmopathy during follow-up. Total RNA was extracted using Trizol reagent, and RNA quality was assessed on an Agilent 2100 Bioanalyzer.

The V gene is TRBV18 and the J gene is TRBJ2-7, with no D gene named confidently. Sequenced sample: blood. The receptor was isolated from a man aged 25-45 years with Graves' hyperthyroidism that later progressed to Graves' ophthalmopathy. The DNA reads TGTGCCAGCTCACCACCCTTCTCTAACTACGAGCAGTACTTC. Its protein product is CASSPPFSNYEQYF.